The clone carrying this TCR beta chain is a singleton in its sample. Its antigen is as yet unknown. The sample comes from a study of somatic mutations in cytotoxic T cells in rheumatoid arthritis. CDR3 length: 13 amino acids. Trimming removed 4 bases from V and 8 bases from J; junction bases left unmatched: 6. Germline V gene sequence: CDR1 SGHTA, CDR2 FQGNSA. Study-wide results and limits: The CD8+ clonality of rheumatoid arthritis patients increased with age, whereas that of healthy controls did not. The identity of the antigens targeted by the expanded CD8+ clones remained unknown. Neither rheumatoid arthritis patients nor age-matched healthy controls had significantly different CD8+ T-cell clonality from the other group. The top CD8+ clone topped 20% of CD8+ cells in about an eighth of the roughly 60 patients.

TCRdb's copy holds only in-frame clones and misses some; the assay was immunoSEQ multiplex PCR. The table includes under 20,000 clones, approximately 87% detected once. Sequences were obtained from CD8+ T cells sorted from blood. The J gene is TRBJ1-2, the V gene TRBV7-2; 8 positions match TRBD1. The receptor comes from a man aged 40-55 years in good health. The DNA of the CDR3 is TGTGCCAGCAGCTCCACAGGGGGTGGGGGCTACACCTTC. It specifies CASSSTGGGGYTF.